The next 32 T cell receptor beta chains were all read from a single sample in a study of cytomegalovirus exposure and HLA in healthy donors. PCR used 60 Vbeta primers and 13 Jbeta primers. Clones were sequenced by immunoSEQ multiplex PCR, and TCRdb holds only the in-frame ones, with some missing. Of roughly 150,000 clones listed, approximately 80% are singletons. The sequencing input was PBMCs. The receptors originated from a woman aged 40 to 50 in good health and CMV-seronegative.

J is TRBJ2-5 and V is TRBV7-2; D is unresolved. Germline V gene data show CDR1 as SGHTA and CDR2 as FQGNSA. There are 12 residues in the CDR3. The germline V and J ends were trimmed by 9 bases and 1 base, with 9 bases remaining between them. The CDR3 nucleotides read TGTGCCAGTGCTAGACCCCAAGAGACCCAGTACTTC. Its translation is CASARPQETQYF.

The J gene is TRBJ1-5, the V gene TRBV28; D is unresolved. V was clipped by 5 bases and J by 6 bases, with 11 bases between them. The CDR3 consists of 13 residues. Germline assignment: CDR1 MDHEN and CDR2 SYDVKM. The CDR3 DNA follows: TGTGCCAGCAGTGTAGGAGGTCGTCAGCCCCAGCATTTT. This translates into CASSVGGRQPQHF.

CDR3 coding DNA: TGCGCCAGCAGCCAAGGGACAGGGAGAACTATCTATGGCTACACCTTC. Protein sequence: CASSQGTGRTIYGYTF. The rearrangement uses TRBV4-3 and TRBJ1-2; 8 nucleotides agree with TRBD1. J lost 4 bases, V lost 1 base, and 8 bases had no gene match. Germline values: CDR1 LGHNA, CDR2 YSLEER. There are 16 residues in the CDR3.

The chain is built from TRBV7-3 and TRBJ2-1, with TRBD2 identical over 9 bases. Trimming at V came to 5 bases and at J to 5 bases, leaving 10 bases not matched to a gene. The CDR3 consists of 16 residues. Germline V gene data show CDR1 as SGHTA and CDR2 as FQGTGA. CDR3 DNA sequence: TGTGCCAGCAGCGAGGAGGGCGGGAGGGCTGACAATGAGCAGTTCTTC. Protein product: CASSEEGGRADNEQFF.

The chain couples TRBV18 to TRBJ2-1; 7 nucleotides agree with TRBD2. CDR3 length: 14 residues. V gave up 5 bases and J gave up 5 bases; unmatched junction bases: 6. Germline-derived CDR1 and CDR2 are KGHSH and LQKENI. The CDR3 loop reads CASSTGRGNNEQFF. CDR3 nucleotides: TGTGCCAGCTCAACTGGGAGGGGCAACAATGAGCAGTTCTTC.

The chain links TRBV11-3 to TRBJ2-7, with 13 bases identical to TRBD2. V gave up 7 bases and J gave up 5 bases; unmatched junction bases: 17. The CDR3 sequence is 18 residues long. Germline loops: CDR1 SGHNT, CDR2 YENEEA. CDR3 in DNA: TGTGCCAGCACCTTCTCCACGACTAGCGGGGGGATAGGGGACGAGCAGTACTTC. Translation: CASTFSTTSGGIGDEQYF.

In its sample, this clone was seen a few times. The V and J genes are TRBV28 and TRBJ1-1; D unclear. V shed 3 bases and J shed 2 bases, with 10 bases lying between them. CDR3 length: 14 amino acids. Per the germline V gene, CDR1 is MDHEN and CDR2 is SYDVKM. CDR3 region: CASSFTPTNTEAFF. The CDR3 coding sequence is TGTGCCAGCAGTTTTACCCCGACAAACACTGAAGCTTTCTTT.

The chain employs TRBV5-1 and TRBJ2-3; 13 nucleotides align to TRBD2. The germline gives CDR1 SGHRS, CDR2 YFSETQ. The CDR3 contains 17 residues. With 0 bases clipped from V and 4 bases from J, the junction kept 5 bases outside the gene matches. The CDR3 loop is CASSLETSGGVSDTQYF. The CDR3 DNA sequence: TGCGCCAGCAGCTTGGAAACTAGCGGGGGGGTTTCAGATACGCAGTATTTT.

The chain joins TRBV6-5 to TRBJ1-2; D is uncertain. This CDR3 has 15 residues. Between the trimmed V and J ends, which lost 4 bases and 6 bases, there was a span of 18 bases. Per the germline V gene, CDR1 is MNHEY and CDR2 is SVGAGI. In DNA, the CDR3 is TGTGCCAGCAGTTTTCTCTGGGGAGTAGTGGATGGCTACACCTTC. Protein: CASSFLWGVVDGYTF.

The CDR3 sequence: CASSLGGTSYNEQFF. For the CDR3, the DNA is TGTGCCAGCAGCTTAGGCGGGACGTCCTACAATGAGCAGTTCTTC. The rearrangement links TRBV7-2 to TRBJ2-1; D is perhaps TRBD2 (6 bases). Germline V gene data show CDR1 as SGHTA and CDR2 as FQGNSA. Between the trimmed V and J ends, which lost 1 base and 1 base, there was a span of 8 bases. CDR3 length equals 15 residues.

The V call is TRBV29-1, the J call TRBJ2-2; 7 bases map to TRBD1. Germline V gives CDR1 SQVTM, CDR2 ANQGSEA. CDR3 size: 15 residues. Trimming took 6 bases from V and 1 from J; bases not matched to a gene: 8. The CDR3 sequence is CSVAGQARNTGELFF. As DNA, the CDR3 is TGCAGCGTCGCTGGACAGGCGAGGAACACCGGGGAGCTGTTTTTT.

The CDR3 loop is CASSYDSSGAEEYF. The CDR3 bases are TGTGCCAGCAGTTACGATAGTAGCGGGGCCGAGGAGTATTTT. J is TRBJ2-3 and V is TRBV6-5; 8 nucleotides agree with TRBD2. CDR1 is MNHEY and CDR2 is SVGAGI in the germline V gene. V was pared by 2 bases and J by 13 bases, with 11 bases of the junction left unmatched. The CDR3 length is 14 residues.

The J gene is TRBJ2-3, the V gene TRBV5-6; TRBD2 agrees at 10 bases. With 1 base clipped from V and 1 base from J, the junction kept 0 bases outside the gene matches. The CDR3 runs to 15 residues. CDR1 is SGHDT, CDR2 YYEEEE, per germline. CDR3 region: CASSLSGRGTDTQYF. CDR3 coding DNA: TGTGCCAGCAGCTTGAGCGGGAGGGGCACAGATACGCAGTATTTT.

The chain is built from TRBV5-1 and TRBJ2-3; D unclear. CDR1 is SGHRS, CDR2 YFSETQ, per germline. The CDR3 length is 13 residues. V was cut by 4 bases and J by 5 bases, with 11 bases left in between. The CDR3 region has the DNA TGCGCCAGCAGCACCCCGAGAGGAGATACGCAGTATTTT. Its protein product is CASSTPRGDTQYF.

The chain has TRBV28 and TRBJ2-2; no clear D. The ends were cut back, 6 bases at V and 6 bases at J, with 14 bases in the middle. The CDR3 loop spans 14 amino acids. Germline CDR1 reads MDHEN; CDR2 reads SYDVKM. CDR3 in amino acids: CASSAALGPGELFF. CDR3 nucleotide sequence: TGTGCCAGCAGCGCCGCGCTGGGCCCCGGGGAGCTGTTTTTT.

The chain's CDR3 is CASSYGTGRETQYF. The CDR3 DNA follows: TGTGCCAGCAGTTACGGGACAGGTCGAGAGACCCAGTACTTC. The chain combines TRBV6-5 with TRBJ2-5; TRBD1 aligns across 8 bases. Trimming cost V 2 bases and J 4 bases; bases outside gene matches: 3. This CDR3 comprises 14 residues. Germline-derived CDR1 and CDR2 are MNHEY and SVGAGI.

J is TRBJ2-5 and V is TRBV11-2, with 9 positions matching TRBD2. The DNA matches TRBJ2-7 better at its end, which makes the J call doubtful. The germline gives CDR1 SGHAT, CDR2 FQNNGV. The CDR3 contains 14 residues. The CDR3 DNA reads TGTGCCAGCAGCTCCCTAGCGGGAATCTACGAGCAGTACTTC. Translated, it gives CASSSLAGIYEQYF.

V is TRBV6-6 and J is TRBJ2-1; 8 nucleotides line up with TRBD2. With 4 bases clipped from V and 14 bases from J, the junction kept 7 bases outside the gene matches. The germline V gene encodes CDR1 MNHNY and CDR2 SVGAGI (reference sequence). This CDR3 has 12 amino acids. CDR3 DNA: TGTGCCAGCAGTTCCCGGGGACTAGGAGAGTTCTTC. The encoded protein is CASSSRGLGEFF.

The J gene is TRBJ2-6, the V gene TRBV6-1; D is perhaps TRBD2 (6 bases). Germline loops: CDR1 MNHNS, CDR2 SASEGT. V was cut by 4 bases and J by 0 bases, with 13 bases left in between. This CDR3 region has 17 residues. CDR3 loop: CASSGRGISSGANVLTF. CDR3 DNA sequence: TGTGCCAGCAGTGGGAGGGGCATTAGCTCTGGGGCCAACGTCCTGACTTTC.

The CDR3 DNA reads TGTGCCAGTGTCTTAGGGGGCGCCTACGAGCAGTACTTC. This encodes CASVLGGAYEQYF. V gene TRBV6-6 combines with J gene TRBJ2-7; 7 bases fit TRBD1. Germline trimming cut 9 bases from V and 2 bases from J; bases unmatched to any gene: 7. The length of the CDR3 is 13 residues. Germline V gene sequence: CDR1 MNHNY, CDR2 SVGAGI (reference sequence).

This chain connects TRBV10-3 to TRBJ1-2; no definite D call. V was shortened by 0 bases and J by 3 bases, with 11 bases between the two germline ends. The CDR3 is made up of 15 amino acids. The germline V gene has CDR1 ENHRY and CDR2 SYGVKD. The CDR3 coding sequence is TGTGCCATCAGTGAGTCGGTGGGCAATTACTATGGCTACACCTTC. This codes for CAISESVGNYYGYTF.

The rearrangement joins TRBV29-1 to TRBJ1-2; TRBD1 aligns across 10 bases. The germline V gene encodes CDR1 SQVTM and CDR2 ANQGSEA. V was clipped by 6 bases and J by 6 bases; unmatched bases: 1. The CDR3 extends over 11 amino acids. This CDR3 reads CSVGQGNGYTF. CDR3 DNA sequence: TGCAGCGTGGGACAGGGGAATGGCTACACCTTC.

The table lists this clone with a few counts. The chain carries TRBV11-3 and TRBJ1-1; no clear D gene. V lost 5 bases, J lost 4 bases, and 17 bases lay in between. The CDR3 loop spans 15 amino acids. The germline V gene encodes CDR1 SGHNT and CDR2 YENEEA. The CDR3 loop is CASSPRPQSGTEAFF. The DNA for the CDR3 is TGTGCCAGCAGCCCCCGACCCCAATCGGGCACTGAAGCTTTCTTT. The full variable domain, with the rest looked up from reference TRBV11-3 and TRBJ1-1, is EAGVVQSPRYKIIEKKQPVAFWCNPISGHNTLYWYLQNLGQGPELLIRYENEEAVDDSQLPKDRFSAERLKGVDSTLKIQPAELGDSAVYLCASSPRPQSGTEAFFGQGTRLTVV.

The rearrangement uses TRBV25-1 and TRBJ1-5; no clear D. Trimming shortened V by 4 bases and J by 2 bases, and 21 bases separated the two germline ends. The CDR3 covers 18 residues. Germline V gives CDR1 MGHDK, CDR2 SYGVNS. CDR3: CASSASRRSPYGNQPQHF. In nucleotides, the CDR3 is TGTGCCAGCAGTGCGTCAAGGCGGTCCCCATATGGCAATCAGCCCCAGCATTTT. Supplemented by reference TRBV25-1 and TRBJ1-5, the full variable domain reads EADIYQTPRYLVIGTGKKITLECSQTMGHDKMYWYQQDPGMELHLIHYSYGVNSTEKGDLSSESTVSRIRTEHFPLTLESARPSHTSQYLCASSASRRSPYGNQPQHFGDGTRLSIL.

The CDR3, as DNA: TGTGCCAGTAACGACCGGGGACTAGCGGGAACAGATACGCAGTATTTT. Protein: CASNDRGLAGTDTQYF. This chain links TRBV19 with TRBJ2-3; the match to TRBD2 covers 13 bases. Germline V CDR1 and CDR2: LNHDA, SQIVND (reference sequence). The V gene end was trimmed by 7 bases and the J gene end by 3 bases; junction bases not matched to a gene: 7. The CDR3 runs 16 residues.

The chain couples TRBV11-3 to TRBJ2-7; TRBD1 matches 7 bases. CDR3 size: 14 residues. V dropped 2 bases and J dropped 3; count of bases not matched to a gene: 4. From germline, CDR1 is SGHNT and CDR2 YENEEA. CDR3: CASSLHRGDYEQYF. CDR3 nucleotides: TGTGCCAGCAGCTTACACAGGGGAGACTACGAGCAGTACTTC.

The rearrangement links TRBV28 to TRBJ1-1; the match to TRBD1 covers 9 bases. Losses at the gene ends were 6 bases for V and 2 bases for J; bases not matched to a gene: 7. Germline CDR1 MDHEN, CDR2 SYDVKM. CDR3 size: 15 residues. CDR3 nucleotides: TGTGCCAGCAGCTCACAGGGGGCGGACAACACTGAAGCTTTCTTT. Its translation is CASSSQGADNTEAFF.

The chain is built from TRBV7-3 and TRBJ2-2, with TRBD2 as a possible D gene (6 bases). Deletions cut 3 bases from V and 5 bases from J, with 13 bases between. The CDR3 covers 15 residues. From germline, CDR1 is SGHTA and CDR2 FQGTGA. CDR3 amino acids: CASSFMAGSTGELFF. CDR3 DNA sequence: TGTGCCAGCAGCTTTATGGCCGGGAGTACCGGGGAGCTGTTTTTT.

This clone was counted only a few times. V gene TRBV6-1 combines with J gene TRBJ1-5, with 8 bases aligning to TRBD1. Trimming cost V 2 bases and J 5 bases; bases outside gene matches: 2. Per germline, CDR1 MNHNS and CDR2 SASEGT. The CDR3 runs to 14 residues. CDR3 bases: TGTGCCAGCAGTGAAAGACAGGGGTATCAGCCCCAGCATTTT. Amino acids: CASSERQGYQPQHF.

The rearrangement links TRBV28 to TRBJ2-1, with 9 bases matching TRBD2. CDR3 length: 15 residues. The ends lost 5 bases at V and 1 base at J; junction bases unmatched: 3. CDR1 is MDHEN and CDR2 is SYDVKM in the germline V gene. DNA of the CDR3: TGTGCCAGCAGTCCAGCGGGAGGATCCTACAATGAGCAGTTCTTC. Protein sequence: CASSPAGGSYNEQFF.

The chain uses TRBV7-2 and TRBJ1-5; 7 bases map to TRBD1. Unmatched junction bases numbered 5, after V lost 0 bases and J lost 3 bases. The germline gives CDR1 SGHTA, CDR2 FQGNSA. The CDR3 runs to 16 residues. CDR3: CASSLARTGLNQPQHF. In DNA form, the CDR3 reads TGTGCCAGCAGCTTAGCCCGGACAGGTCTCAATCAGCCCCAGCATTTT.

The chain couples TRBV5-6 to TRBJ2-5; 14 bases are a match to TRBD2. Germline CDR1 SGHDT, CDR2 YYEEEE. The V and J ends lost 2 bases and 4 bases, in that order; junction bases with no gene match: 13. The CDR3 contains 19 residues. The CDR3 bases are TGTGCCAGCAGCTTCGACCCGGGACTAGCGGGAGAAGAAGGAGAGACCCAGTACTTC. As protein: CASSFDPGLAGEEGETQYF.